This TCR beta chain was sequenced for a study of PD-1 blockade in classical Hodgkin lymphoma. Regarding the study as a whole: Complete responders' diversity at baseline resembled that of newly diagnosed patients. By C4D1 there was a significant rise in CD4+ TCR diversity but not in CD8+ TCR diversity.

The CDR3 runs to 15 residues. Trimming pared 4 bases from V and 6 bases from J, leaving 17 bases between. The germline V gene has CDR1 SGDLS and CDR2 YYNGEE. Concerning this clone: Its specificity is unknown.

Clones were sequenced by immunoSEQ multiplex PCR, and TCRdb holds only the in-frame ones, with some missing. The sample lists tens of thousands of clones, about two thirds occurring once. Brentuximab vedotin exposure varied, and every patient relapsed after autologous stem cell transplantation. This sequence joins TRBV9 and TRBJ2-1, with unresolved D. This sample comprised peripheral blood mononuclear cells (PBMCs), obtained before the second cycle of nivolumab. The TCR comes from a human donor with classical Hodgkin lymphoma. In DNA form, the CDR3 reads TGTGCCAGCAGCCTCCCGGGCACCCTAGGCAATGAGCAGTTCTTC. Its protein is CASSLPGTLGNEQFF.